Listed below are T cell receptor beta chains from one sample, sequenced in a study of cytomegalovirus exposure and HLA in healthy donors. TCRdb's copy holds only in-frame clones and misses some; the assay was immunoSEQ multiplex PCR. The sample has around 300,000 clones; around two thirds are singletons. The specimen was PBMCs. All receptors derive from a female donor in good health and CMV-seronegative. Each CDR3 is given with its conserved first and last residue. Fields, in order: J gene, clone size, D gene, V gene, CDR3 length, CDR3 protein, CDR3 DNA. The D gene is left open where the match is weak. Clone size is given for some rows only: seen once, a few or many times, or a class if the clone is expanded.

>TRBJ2-7|-|-|TRBV6-1|13
CASSENSTPEQYF
TGTGCCAGCAGTGAAAATAGCACGCCCGAGCAGTACTTC
>TRBJ1-2|-|-|TRBV7-9|13
CASSLDGAKGYTF
TGTGCCAGCAGCTTAGATGGGGCGAAAGGCTACACCTTC
>TRBJ2-7|few|TRBD2|TRBV28|16
CASSTRIAGGDHEQYF
TGTGCCAGCAGTACTCGTATAGCGGGAGGGGACCACGAGCAGTACTTC
>TRBJ1-5|-|-|TRBV2|14
CASSEVADYQPQHF
TGTGCCAGCAGTGAAGTGGCCGACTATCAGCCCCAGCATTTT
>TRBJ2-7|-|TRBD2|TRBV9|15
CASSEFSGRHYEQYF
TGTGCCAGCAGCGAATTCAGCGGGAGGCACTACGAGCAGTACTTC
>TRBJ2-2|-|TRBD2|TRBV5-1|16
CASSFRLAGDSGELFF
TGCGCCAGCAGCTTCCGACTAGCGGGAGACTCCGGGGAGCTGTTTTTT
>TRBJ2-1|few|-|TRBV5-6|12
CASSLDRNEQFF
TGTGCCAGCAGCTTGGACAGAAATGAGCAGTTCTTC
>TRBJ1-2|-|-|TRBV4-2|15
CASSQAPRQESGYTF
TGTGCCAGCAGCCAAGCTCCCCGACAAGAGAGTGGCTACACCTTC
>TRBJ2-2|-|TRBD1|TRBV6-1|15
CASSLRGSNTGELFF
TGTGCCAGTTCTCTCAGGGGGAGTAACACCGGGGAGCTGTTTTTT
>TRBJ1-1|-|TRBD1|TRBV9|15
CASSPGTGVPTEAFF
TGTGCCAGCAGCCCGGGGACAGGGGTTCCCACTGAAGCTTTCTTT
>TRBJ2-5|-|-|TRBV18|13
CASSRSGEETQYF
TGTGCCAGCTCACGGTCAGGGGAAGAGACCCAGTACTTC
>TRBJ2-1|-|TRBD2|TRBV4-1|20
CASSLLTSGILRTSYNEQFF
TGCGCCAGCAGCCTATTGACTAGCGGGATTCTCCGTACTTCCTACAATGAGCAGTTCTTC
>TRBJ1-3|-|-|TRBV19|16
CASSIGPGKAGNTIYF
TGTGCCAGTAGTATAGGCCCAGGAAAAGCTGGAAACACCATATATTTT
>TRBJ2-3|-|-|TRBV10-3|14
CAISDRGSTDTQYF
TGTGCCATCAGTGATCGGGGTAGCACAGATACGCAGTATTTT
>TRBJ1-1|-|-|TRBV18|14
CASSPKRGANEAFF
TGTGCCAGCTCACCTAAACGCGGGGCAAACGAAGCTTTCTTT
>TRBJ2-5|-|TRBD2|TRBV6-1|16
CASSDVLGLGVETQYF
TGTGCCAGCAGTGATGTGTTGGGACTAGGCGTGGAGACCCAGTACTTC
>TRBJ2-3|-|-|TRBV6-1|14
CASSRLGVTDTQYF
TGTGCCAGCAGTCGACTGGGAGTCACAGATACGCAGTATTTT
>TRBJ2-1|once|-|TRBV6-1|14
CASSDVSVGNEQFF
TGTGCCAGCAGTGATGTAAGCGTTGGCAATGAGCAGTTCTTC
>TRBJ2-2|few|TRBD2|TRBV2|16
CASRRIAGQNTGELFF
TGTGCCAGCAGGAGAATAGCGGGACAGAACACCGGGGAGCTGTTTTTT
>TRBJ2-7|-|TRBD2|TRBV7-2|17
CASSTGLAGDFSYEQYF
TGTGCCAGCAGCACCGGACTAGCGGGAGATTTCTCCTACGAGCAGTACTTC
>TRBJ2-3|-|TRBD1|TRBV6-5|14
CASSLDRPTDTQYF
TGTGCCAGCAGTTTGGACAGGCCCACAGATACGCAGTATTTT
>TRBJ2-1|-|TRBD2|TRBV5-1|15
CASSLAGGTGNEQFF
TGCGCCAGCAGCTTGGCCGGGGGGACCGGGAATGAGCAGTTCTTC
>TRBJ2-7|-|-|TRBV5-1|14
CASSLRQDLYEQYF
TGCGCCAGCAGCCTAAGACAGGACCTCTACGAGCAGTACTTC
>TRBJ2-7|-|-|TRBV7-3|14
CASSLPRLVYEQYF
TGTGCCAGCAGCTTACCCAGACTAGTGTACGAGCAGTACTTC
>TRBJ1-5|once|-|TRBV27|12
CASRDTGGAQHF
TGTGCCAGCAGAGATACAGGCGGAGCCCAGCATTTT
>TRBJ2-5|-|TRBD2|TRBV5-4|17
CASSLWGSGGWGETQYF
TGTGCCAGCAGCTTGTGGGGTAGCGGGGGCTGGGGAGAGACCCAGTACTTC
>TRBJ2-3|-|TRBD2|TRBV6-4|15
CASRRTSGTSDTQYF
TGTGCCAGCAGACGAACTAGCGGGACCTCAGATACGCAGTATTTT
>TRBJ1-4|-|TRBD1|TRBV2|13
CASKTGDGEKLFF
TGTGCCAGCAAGACAGGGGACGGTGAAAAACTGTTTTTT
>TRBJ2-3|-|-|TRBV6-1|15
CASSFTGSSTDTQYF
TGTGCCAGCAGTTTTACAGGCTCTAGCACAGATACGCAGTATTTT
>TRBJ2-3|once|TRBD2|TRBV2|16
CASRETSGRRIDTQYF
TGTGCCAGCAGGGAGACTAGCGGGAGAAGAATAGATACGCAGTATTTT
>TRBJ2-1|-|TRBD2|TRBV11-3|15
CASSPGLAGDSEQFF
TGTGCCAGCAGCCCAGGACTAGCGGGAGACTCTGAGCAGTTCTTC
>TRBJ1-5|-|TRBD1|TRBV2|15
CASSRQGLGNQPQHF
TGTGCCAGCAGTCGACAGGGTTTGGGCAATCAGCCCCAGCATTTT
>TRBJ2-7|-|-|TRBV2|14
CASSVGREGYEQYF
TGTGCCAGCAGTGTAGGGCGGGAAGGGTACGAGCAGTACTTC
>TRBJ2-1|-|-|TRBV10-3|14
CAIRGTPQGNEQFF
TGTGCCATCAGGGGGACTCCTCAGGGCAATGAGCAGTTCTTC
>TRBJ2-5|-|-|TRBV7-7|14
CASSLHTDWETQYF
TGTGCTAGCAGCTTACACACGGACTGGGAGACCCAGTACTTC
>TRBJ1-5|-|TRBD1|TRBV28|16
CASSPPTGRRYQPQHF
TGTGCCAGCAGTCCCCCGACAGGGCGACGGTATCAGCCCCAGCATTTT
>TRBJ2-7|-|TRBD1|TRBV19|15
CASSLGTALFYEQYF
TGTGCCAGTAGTTTAGGGACAGCCCTCTTCTACGAGCAGTACTTC
>TRBJ2-7|-|TRBD2|TRBV11-2|15
CASSFSLAGAYEQYF
TGTGCCAGCAGCTTCTCACTAGCGGGAGCCTACGAGCAGTACTTC
>TRBJ1-5|few|TRBD1|TRBV27|17
CASSLLFPRGREQPQHF
TGTGCCAGCAGTTTATTATTTCCCAGGGGGCGAGAACAGCCCCAGCATTTT
>TRBJ1-5|-|TRBD1|TRBV5-1|18
CASSVFPSDRGYNQPQHF
TGCGCCAGCAGCGTCTTCCCCTCGGACAGGGGTTACAATCAGCCCCAGCATTTT
>TRBJ2-1|-|-|TRBV9|17
CASSVGVGALSYNEQFF
TGTGCCAGCAGCGTCGGAGTTGGGGCCCTTTCCTACAATGAGCAGTTCTTC
>TRBJ2-7|-|TRBD2|TRBV6-5|15
CASSSGTSGGYEQYF
TGTGCCAGCAGCTCCGGGACTAGCGGGGGTTACGAGCAGTACTTC
>TRBJ1-1|-|-|TRBV7-9|13
CASSESRGAEAFF
TGTGCCAGCAGCGAATCTAGAGGAGCTGAAGCTTTCTTT
>TRBJ1-1|-|-|TRBV30|11
CAWSVPAGAFF
TGTGCCTGGAGTGTCCCCGCGGGAGCTTTCTTT